This TCR beta chain was sequenced during a study of Ad26.COV2.S vaccination and SARS-CoV-2 variants. Using immunoSEQ multiplex PCR, the repertoire was profiled, and TCRdb retains in-frame clones only, with some absent. In the table there are a few hundred thousand clones, roughly 88% of which are singletons. Treatment reported: about 20 received Ad26.COV2.S at low or high dose, single or two shots; five or six received placebo; per-sample allocation not given. On day 63 after the first injection, vaccine and placebo recipients gave samples. It was Wuhan-strain SARS-CoV-2 spike that the Ad26 vaccine vector expressed. About this clone: The target antigen is unknown.

Trimming took off 3 bases at V and 3 bases at J, with 11 bases between the two ends. Germline-derived CDR1 and CDR2 are GTSNPN and SVGIG (reference sequence). The CDR3 runs 13 residues. Study-wide results and limits: Following vaccination, spike-specific CD8+ and CD4+ T cell responses reportedly exhibited substantial breadth.

The sample here was peripheral blood, taken in a trial of Ad26.COV2.S vaccine versus placebo. This clonotype was sampled from a person aged 18 to 59 who received the Ad26.COV2.S COVID-19 vaccine or a placebo. The chain links TRBV30 to TRBJ1-2; D is ambiguous. The CDR3 sequence: CAWRPWADYGYTF. The DNA for the CDR3 is TGTGCCTGGAGACCTTGGGCCGACTATGGCTACACCTTC.